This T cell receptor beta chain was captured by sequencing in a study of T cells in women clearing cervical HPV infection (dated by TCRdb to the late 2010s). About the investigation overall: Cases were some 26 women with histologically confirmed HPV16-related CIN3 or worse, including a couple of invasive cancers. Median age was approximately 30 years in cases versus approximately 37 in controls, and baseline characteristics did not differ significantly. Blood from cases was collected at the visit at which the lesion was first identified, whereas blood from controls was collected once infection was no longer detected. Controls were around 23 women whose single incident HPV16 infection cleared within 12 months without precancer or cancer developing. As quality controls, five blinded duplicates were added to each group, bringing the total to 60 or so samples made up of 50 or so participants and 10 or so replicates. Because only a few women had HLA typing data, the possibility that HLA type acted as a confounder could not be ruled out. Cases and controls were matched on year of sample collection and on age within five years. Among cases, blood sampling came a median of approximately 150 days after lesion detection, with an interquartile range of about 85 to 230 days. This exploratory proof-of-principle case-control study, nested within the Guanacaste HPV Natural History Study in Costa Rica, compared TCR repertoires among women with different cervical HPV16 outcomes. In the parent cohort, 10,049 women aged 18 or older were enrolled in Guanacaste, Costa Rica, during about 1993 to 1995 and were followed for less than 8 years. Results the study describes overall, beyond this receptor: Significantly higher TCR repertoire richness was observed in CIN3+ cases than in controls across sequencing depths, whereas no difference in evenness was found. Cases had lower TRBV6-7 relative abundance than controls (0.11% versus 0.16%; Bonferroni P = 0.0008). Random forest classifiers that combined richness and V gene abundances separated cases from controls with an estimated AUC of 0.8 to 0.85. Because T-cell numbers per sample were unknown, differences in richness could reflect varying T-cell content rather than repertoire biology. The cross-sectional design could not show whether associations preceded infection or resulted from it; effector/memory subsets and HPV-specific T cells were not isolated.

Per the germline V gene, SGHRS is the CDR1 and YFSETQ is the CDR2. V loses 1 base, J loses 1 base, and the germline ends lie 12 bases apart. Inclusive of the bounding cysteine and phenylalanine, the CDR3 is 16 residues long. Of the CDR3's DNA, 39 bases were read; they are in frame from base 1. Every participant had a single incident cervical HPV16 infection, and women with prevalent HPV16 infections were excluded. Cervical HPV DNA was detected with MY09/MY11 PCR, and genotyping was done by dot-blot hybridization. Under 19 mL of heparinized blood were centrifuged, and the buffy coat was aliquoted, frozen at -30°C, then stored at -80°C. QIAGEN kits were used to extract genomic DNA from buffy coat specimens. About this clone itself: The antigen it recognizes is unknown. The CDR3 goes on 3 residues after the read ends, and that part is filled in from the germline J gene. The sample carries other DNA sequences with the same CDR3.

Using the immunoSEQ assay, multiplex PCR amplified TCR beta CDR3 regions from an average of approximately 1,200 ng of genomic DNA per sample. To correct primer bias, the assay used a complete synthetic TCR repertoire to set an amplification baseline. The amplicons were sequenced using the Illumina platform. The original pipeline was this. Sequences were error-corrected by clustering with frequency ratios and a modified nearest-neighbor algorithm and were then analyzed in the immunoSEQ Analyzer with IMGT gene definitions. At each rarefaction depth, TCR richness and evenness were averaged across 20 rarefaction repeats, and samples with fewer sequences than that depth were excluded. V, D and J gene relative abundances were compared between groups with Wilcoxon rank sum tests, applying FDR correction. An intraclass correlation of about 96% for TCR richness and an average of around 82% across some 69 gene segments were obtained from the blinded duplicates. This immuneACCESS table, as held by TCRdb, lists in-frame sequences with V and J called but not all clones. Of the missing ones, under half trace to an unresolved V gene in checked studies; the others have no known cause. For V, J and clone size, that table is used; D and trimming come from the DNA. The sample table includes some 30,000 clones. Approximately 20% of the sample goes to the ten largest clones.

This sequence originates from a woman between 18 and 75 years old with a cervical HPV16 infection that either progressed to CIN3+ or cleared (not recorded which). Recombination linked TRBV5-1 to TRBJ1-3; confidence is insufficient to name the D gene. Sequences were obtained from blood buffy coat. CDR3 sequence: CASSLSTRGSGNTIYF. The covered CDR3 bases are TGCGCCAGCAGCTTGTCGACTCGGGGATCTGGAAACACC. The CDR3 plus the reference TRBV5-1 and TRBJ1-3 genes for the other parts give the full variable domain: KAGVTQTPRYLIKTRGQQVTLSCSPISGHRSVSWYQQTPGQGLQFLFEYFSETQRNKGNFPGRFSGRQFSNSRSEMNVSTLELGDSALYLCASSLSTRGSGNTIYFGEGSWLTVV.